A single sample gave rise to the 21 T cell receptor beta chains below, sequenced in a study of T cell repertoires in cytomegalovirus infection. TCRdb re-analysed the reads in MiXCR, keeping a single row per CDR3 protein. The sample has 650,000 to 900,000 distinct CDR3 sequences; approximately 32% are singletons. No antigen is known for these receptors. The specimen was cultured CD8+ T cells from PBMCs, collected from culture after CMV antigen stimulation. The source of these receptors is a human donor in good health (CMV status not recorded). Some clones in this sample may be carry-over from other donors' samples.

Only a few counts were recorded for this clonotype. V and J are TRBV11-2 and TRBJ2-5, with no clear D. Germline-derived CDR1 and CDR2 are SGHAT and FQNNGV. The CDR3 runs to 15 residues. Trimming took off 2 bases at V and 7 bases at J, with 17 bases between the two ends. The CDR3 sequence is CASSLRTGYFATQYF. The DNA for the CDR3 is TGTGCCAGCAGCTTACGCACCGGTTATTTCGCGACCCAGTACTTC.

The chain employs TRBV7-9 and TRBJ2-2, with D hard to call. V dropped 5 bases and J dropped 1 base, with 11 bases sitting between them. This CDR3 is built from 15 residues. The germline gives CDR1 SEHNR, CDR2 FQNEAQ (reference sequence). As DNA, the CDR3 is TGTGCCAGCAGCGGTCGTTACGGGAACACCGGGGAGCTGTTTTTT. As protein: CASSGRYGNTGELFF.

The V call is TRBV6-2 or TRBV6-3, the J call TRBJ1-2, with D uncertain. V lost 6 bases and J 3 bases, leaving 17 bases between the germline ends. The CDR3 totals 15 residues. Germline assignment: CDR1 MNHEY and CDR2 SVGEGT. CDR3 in amino acids: CASRDEGRQDYGYTF. The CDR3 coding sequence is TGTGCCAGCAGGGATGAAGGACGCCAGGACTATGGCTACACCTTC.

The chain employs TRBV11-1 and TRBJ2-1, with D perhaps assigned TRBD1 or TRBD2 (5 bases each). V gave up 7 bases and J gave up 0 bases, with 16 bases separating them. The CDR3 is 16 residues long. Germline V CDR1 and CDR2: SGHAT, FQDESV (reference sequence). The DNA of the CDR3 is TGTGCCAGCAACTCTGGGGGACGGAGCTCCTACAATGAGCAGTTCTTC. It codes for CASNSGGRSSYNEQFF.

The rearrangement links TRBV4-1 to TRBJ2-7; 11 bases are shared with TRBD1. Losses at the gene ends were 1 base for V and 1 base for J; bases not matched to a gene: 3. The CDR3 length is 16 residues. Germline loops: CDR1 MGHRA, CDR2 YSYEKL. The CDR3 reads CASSQGDRGRSYEQYF. Written as DNA, the CDR3 is TGCGCCAGCAGCCAAGGGGACAGGGGGAGATCCTACGAGCAGTACTTC.

This clonotype has a handful of counts. The rearrangement joins TRBV27 to TRBJ2-3; D not resolved. Germline V CDR1 and CDR2: MNHEY, SMNVEV (reference sequence). With 5 bases removed from V and 0 bases from J, the gap between germline ends came to 18 bases. This CDR3 spans 17 amino acids. CDR3 DNA: TGTGCCAGCAGTCCGTTCCCCCCGGGTGGGAGCACAGATACGCAGTATTTT. Translating gives CASSPFPPGGSTDTQYF.

In its sample, this clonotype was seen many times. The V gene is TRBV6-2 or TRBV6-3, the J gene TRBJ2-2; D not resolved. This CDR3 contains 17 residues. V gave up 5 bases and J gave up 0 bases, with 16 bases separating them. The germline CDR1 and CDR2 sequences are MNHEY and SVGEGT. The DNA for the CDR3 is TGTGCCAGCAGTGAAGACGGAGACCTAACGAACACCGGGGAGCTGTTTTTT. Translating gives CASSEDGDLTNTGELFF.

This chain joins TRBV29-1 and TRBJ2-3; D gene uncertain. CDR3 length: 16 amino acids. Germline V gene sequence: CDR1 SQVTM, CDR2 ANQGSEA. The V and J ends lost 0 bases and 0 bases respectively, with 13 bases between them. As DNA, the CDR3 is TGCAGCGTTGAAGATCTTCCGACCGATAGCACAGATACGCAGTATTTT. Translation: CSVEDLPTDSTDTQYF.

The rearrangement uses TRBV7-9 and TRBJ2-1; D perhaps matches TRBD2 (6 bases). V was clipped by 7 bases and J by 4 bases, with 23 bases between them. The length of the CDR3 is 17 residues. CDR1 and CDR2 from the germline V gene are SEHNR and FQNEAQ (reference sequence). The CDR3 nucleotides read TGTGCCAGCACCCTCCCCATAGGCGGGGAGTATTACAATGAGCAGTTCTTC. As protein: CASTLPIGGEYYNEQFF.

This rearrangement joins TRBV7-9 to TRBJ2-1, with D possibly TRBD2 on 5 matching bases. The CDR3 consists of 12 residues. V dropped 5 bases and J dropped 7 bases, with 9 bases sitting between them. Per the germline V gene, CDR1 is SEHNR and CDR2 is FQNEAQ (reference sequence). The chain's CDR3 is CASSKTINEQFF. The DNA of the CDR3 is TGTGCCAGCAGCAAGACTATTAATGAGCAGTTCTTC. Complete variable domain (other parts from reference TRBV7-9 and TRBJ2-1): DTGVSQNPRHKITKRGQNVTFRCDPISEHNRLYWYRQTLGQGPEFLTYFQNEAQLEKSRLLSDRFSAERPKGSFSTLEIQRTEQGDSAMYLCASSKTINEQFFGPGTRLTVL.

The chain joins TRBV9 to TRBJ1-2; 9 bases are shared with TRBD1. There are 16 residues in the CDR3. After removal of 3 bases from V and 7 bases from J, the junction contained 13 bases not matched to a gene. Germline V gene lookup returns CDR1 SGDLS and CDR2 YYNGEE. CDR3 residues: CASSGKTGTGYGGYTF. CDR3 bases: TGTGCCAGCAGCGGGAAAACCGGGACAGGGTACGGTGGCTACACCTTC.

A few counts support this clonotype. The chain joins TRBV7-2 to TRBJ2-5, with D perhaps matching TRBD2 (5 bases). This CDR3 has 15 amino acids. Trimming took 5 bases from V and 2 from J, leaving 15 bases between them. Germline assignment: CDR1 SGHTA and CDR2 FQGNSA. CDR3 amino acids: CASSQRSGSQETQYF. As DNA, the CDR3 is TGTGCCAGCAGCCAAAGATCGGGGAGTCAAGAGACCCAGTACTTC.

This clonotype turned up a few times. V is TRBV4-2 and J is TRBJ2-2; TRBD2 aligns across 9 bases. From germline, CDR1 is LGHNA and CDR2 YNFKEQ. V lost 4 bases and J lost 3; bases outside the gene matches: 6. This CDR3 spans 16 amino acids. CDR3 DNA sequence: TGTGCCAGCAGCCCAGAAGCGGGGGGTTACACCGGGGAGCTGTTTTTT. Its translation: CASSPEAGGYTGELFF.

The chain is built from TRBV19 and TRBJ1-1, with 9 bases identical to TRBD1. Looked up from germline, CDR1 is LNHDA and CDR2 is SQIVND (reference sequence). The CDR3 is 12 amino acids. V was pared by 7 bases and J by 6 bases, with 3 bases of the junction left unmatched. For the CDR3, the DNA is TGTGCCAGTAACAGGGGGCTGGCTGAAGCTTTCTTT. Amino acid sequence: CASNRGLAEAFF.

The V gene is TRBV6-6, the J gene TRBJ1-2; D is undetermined. V was cut by 2 bases and J by 4 bases, with 14 bases left in between. The CDR3 loop spans 15 amino acids. Germline loops: CDR1 MNHNY, CDR2 SVGAGI (reference sequence). CDR3 in amino acids: CASSYADITIYGYTF. CDR3 in DNA: TGTGCCAGCAGTTACGCTGACATTACCATCTATGGCTACACCTTC.

The V call is TRBV12-3 or TRBV12-4, the J call TRBJ1-2, with TRBD1 matching 7 bases. The V segment lost 3 bases and the J segment 2 bases; nucleotides outside the gene matches: 9. The CDR3 is 16 amino acids. The CDR3 sequence is CASSFKLRGLNYGYTF. The CDR3 nucleotides are TGTGCCAGCAGTTTCAAGCTAAGGGGGCTGAACTATGGCTACACCTTC.

V and J are TRBV7-2 and TRBJ2-2; 8 bases match TRBD2. This CDR3 spans 16 amino acids. V lost 7 bases and J lost 4; bases outside the gene matches: 11. CDR1 SGHTA and CDR2 FQGNSA come from the germline V gene. CDR3 sequence: CASNEPGLVPTGELFF. The CDR3 nucleotides read TGTGCCAGCAACGAACCGGGACTAGTCCCCACCGGGGAGCTGTTTTTT. Combining the CDR3 with reference TRBV7-2 and TRBJ2-2 gives the whole variable domain GAGVSQSPSNKVTEKGKDVELRCDPISGHTALYWYRQSLGQGLEFLIYFQGNSAPDKSGLPSDRFSAERTGGSVSTLTIQRTQQEDSAVYLCASNEPGLVPTGELFFGEGSRLTVL.

This sequence joins TRBV6-2 or TRBV6-3 and TRBJ1-1, with a tentative D call TRBD1 (6 bases). The CDR3 totals 16 residues. Looked up from germline, CDR1 is MNHEY and CDR2 is SVGEGT. V lost 1 base and J 0 bases, leaving 12 bases between the germline ends. The CDR3 is CASSYLGQKMNTEAFF. The CDR3 DNA follows: TGTGCCAGCAGTTACTTAGGACAGAAAATGAACACTGAAGCTTTCTTT.

This clonotype was seen more than once but under ten times. V and J are TRBV2 and TRBJ2-5, with a tentative D call TRBD1 (6 bases). Germline CDR1 SNHLY, CDR2 FYNNEI. The CDR3 has 15 amino acids. V was shortened by 4 bases and J by 4 bases, with 16 bases between the two germline ends. CDR3 bases: TGTGCCAGCAGTGGTATAACAGGGAAGGGAGAGACCCAGTACTTC. It translates to CASSGITGKGETQYF. The whole variable domain, remainder taken from reference TRBV2 and TRBJ2-5, is EPEVTQTPSHQVTQMGQEVILRCVPISNHLYFYWYRQILGQKVEFLVSFYNNEISEKSEIFDDQFSVERPDGSNFTLKIRSTKLEDSAMYFCASSGITGKGETQYFGPGTRLLVL.

The chain employs TRBV6-5 and TRBJ1-6; D is unclear. The CDR3 consists of 14 residues. With 2 bases removed from V and 4 bases from J, the gap between germline ends came to 6 bases. Germline lookup yields CDR1 MNHEY and CDR2 SVGAGI. CDR3 sequence: CASSYGEYNSPLHF. The CDR3 bases are TGTGCCAGCAGTTACGGGGAGTATAATTCACCCCTCCACTTT.

This rearrangement joins TRBV7-2 to TRBJ2-7; 7 nucleotides match TRBD1. V lost 5 bases to trimming and J lost 0 bases; unmatched junction nucleotides: 10. The CDR3 has 16 amino acids. Per germline, CDR1 SGHTA and CDR2 FQGNSA. The CDR3 region has the DNA TGTGCCAGCAGCCCGTCGACAGGGCCCGCCTCCTACGAGCAGTACTTC. Translation gives CASSPSTGPASYEQYF. Full variable domain (outside the CDR3, taken from reference TRBV7-2 and TRBJ2-7): GAGVSQSPSNKVTEKGKDVELRCDPISGHTALYWYRQSLGQGLEFLIYFQGNSAPDKSGLPSDRFSAERTGGSVSTLTIQRTQQEDSAVYLCASSPSTGPASYEQYFGPGTRLTVT.